This T cell receptor beta chain was captured in a study of blood T cell repertoires in COVID-19. Germline V gene data show CDR1 as LGHDT and CDR2 as YNNKEL (reference sequence). The CDR3 totals 13 residues. Trimming removed 2 bases from V and 5 bases from J, with 7 bases in between. This clone appeared a single time. Produced via immunoSEQ multiplex PCR; TCRdb's table is partial and in-frame only. The data show approximately 500,000 clones, 89% seen once. Sequenced sample: peripheral blood. The chain recombines TRBV3-1 (or the pseudogene TRBV3-2) with TRBJ2-1; no clear D. This clonotype was obtained from a man aged 18 to 29 with COVID-19, enrolled during active disease. This chain's CDR3 is CASSQNRNNEQFF. The CDR3 nucleotides are TGTGCCAGCAGCCAAAACAGAAACAATGAGCAGTTCTTC.